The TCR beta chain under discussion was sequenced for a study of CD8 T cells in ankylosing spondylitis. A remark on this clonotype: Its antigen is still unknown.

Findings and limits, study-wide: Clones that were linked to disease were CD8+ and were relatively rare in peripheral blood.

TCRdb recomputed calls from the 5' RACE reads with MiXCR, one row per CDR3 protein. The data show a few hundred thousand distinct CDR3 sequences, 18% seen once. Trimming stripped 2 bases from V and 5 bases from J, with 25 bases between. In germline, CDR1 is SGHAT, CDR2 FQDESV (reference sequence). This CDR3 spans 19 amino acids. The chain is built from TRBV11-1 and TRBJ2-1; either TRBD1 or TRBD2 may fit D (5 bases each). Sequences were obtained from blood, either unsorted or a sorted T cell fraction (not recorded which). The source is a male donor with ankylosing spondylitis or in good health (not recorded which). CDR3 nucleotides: TGTGCCAGCAGCTTATTCCCCCGACGCGGGCAGACAGAGGACAATGAGCAGTTCTTC. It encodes CASSLFPRRGQTEDNEQFF.